This T cell receptor (beta chain) is from a study of T cells in Graves' hyperthyroidism and ophthalmopathy. The study, taken as a whole, reports: The blood repertoire included most of the expanded thyroid clonotypes above 0.001.

The CDR3 covers 16 residues. The junction had 11 bases not matched to a gene; V was cut back by 5 bases and J by 8 bases. Germline CDR1 reads MNHNS; CDR2 reads SASEGT. Diagnoses were made from clinical symptoms, serum measures (thyroxine and TRAb), thyroid ultrasound and orbital computed tomography. This clonotype has only a few counts. Its antigen is not identified. RNA transcripts were the template for amplifying TCR beta CDR3 regions. Initially, a first-round RT-PCR of the TCR CDR3 employed the HTBI primer set. MiXCR was run by TCRdb on the multiplex PCR reads, yielding one entry per CDR3 protein. Of fewer than 300,000 distinct CDR3 sequences listed, approximately 16% are singletons.

The TCR originated in a woman in her forties or fifties with Graves' hyperthyroidism that later progressed to Graves' ophthalmopathy. The chain employs TRBV6-1 and TRBJ2-1, with TRBD1 matching 11 bases. The material sequenced was blood. Written as DNA, the CDR3 is TGTGCCAGCAGTACGGGGACAGGGGGAAGCGCCCATGAGCAGTTCTTC. It encodes CASSTGTGGSAHEQFF.